This T cell receptor beta chain was retrieved from a study of T cell changes during pregnancy in multiple sclerosis (dated by TCRdb to about 2019). For the study in its entirety: In women with multiple sclerosis, the researchers looked at how the T cell repertoire shifted as pregnancy progressed.

Library prep was done by the immunoSEQ multiplex PCR assay. Held by TCRdb, this immuneACCESS table contains in-frame sequences only and omits some clones. Under half of the omission traces to an unresolved V gene where checked; the cause of the rest is unknown. The sample yields over 40,000 clones; 88% were counted once. The ten largest clones capture over 5% of the sample. This clone was recorded at least ten times. Its antigen specificity is not known. No qualities accompany the bases; no much larger clone lies one base away. As encoded in the germline V gene (reference sequence), CDR1 is MNHEY while CDR2 is SMNVEV. Trimming takes 6 bases from V and 0 bases from J, and the germline ends sit 11 bases apart. From cysteine to phenylalanine, the CDR3 is 14 amino acids long. Just CDR3 DNA is preserved here, 42 bases in frame from base 1.

The chain uses TRBV27 and TRBJ1-1, with a tentative D gene TRBD1 over 5 matching bases. This clonotype was obtained from a female donor in good health, enrolled as a control in a pregnancy study. The sample here was CD8+ T cells from peripheral blood mononuclear cells, taken after pregnancy. The CDR3: CASRKGHLNTEAFF. The DNA is TGTGCCAGCAGGAAAGGACACCTGAACACTGAAGCTTTCTTT.